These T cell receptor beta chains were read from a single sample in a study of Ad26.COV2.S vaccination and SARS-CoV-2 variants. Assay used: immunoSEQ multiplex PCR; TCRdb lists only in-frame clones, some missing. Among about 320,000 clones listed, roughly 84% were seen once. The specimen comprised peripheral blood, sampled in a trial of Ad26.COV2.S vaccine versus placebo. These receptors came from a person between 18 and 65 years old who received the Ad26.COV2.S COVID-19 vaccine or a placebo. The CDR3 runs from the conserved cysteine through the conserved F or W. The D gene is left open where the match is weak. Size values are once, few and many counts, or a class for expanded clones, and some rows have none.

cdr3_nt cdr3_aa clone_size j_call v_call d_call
TGTGCCAGTAGCACCGGGAGCCCAGGCTATGGCTACACCTTC CASSTGSPGYGYTF - TRBJ1-2 TRBV19 -
TGCGCCAGCAGCACCCGACAGCCGAACACTGAAGCTTTCTTT CASSTRQPNTEAFF - TRBJ1-1 TRBV5-1 -
TGTGCCAGCTCAAGCGGCAGTATGAACACTGAAGCTTTCTTT CASSSGSMNTEAFF - TRBJ1-1 TRBV18 -
TGTGCCAGCAGCCCGCGGACTAGAGCTAGCACAGATACGCAGTATTTT CASSPRTRASTDTQYF - TRBJ2-3 TRBV7-2 TRBD2
TGTGCCAGCAGCCTGAAACGACAGGGGGCGTACTATGGCTACACCTTC CASSLKRQGAYYGYTF - TRBJ1-2 TRBV11-3 TRBD1
TGTGCCAGCAGCCCGTTACAGGGGCGAGCCCCACACACCATATATTTT CASSPLQGRAPHTIYF - TRBJ1-3 TRBV11-2 TRBD1
TGTGCCAGCAAGCGGGCAGATACGCAGTATTTT CASKRADTQYF - TRBJ2-3 TRBV6-6 -
TGTGCCAGCAGCACACGGACCGGGGATAACTATGGCTACACCTTC CASSTRTGDNYGYTF once TRBJ1-2 TRBV7-2 -
TGTGCCTGGAGTGGGATTACAGGGCACTCTGGAAACACCATATATTTT CAWSGITGHSGNTIYF - TRBJ1-3 TRBV30 -
TGCGCCAGCAGCCGCCCTGGAGGACCCCTCCACTTT CASSRPGGPLHF - TRBJ1-6 TRBV4-1 -
TGTGCCAGCAGCCCAGCGGGCACTGTCTATGGCTACACCTTC CASSPAGTVYGYTF - TRBJ1-2 TRBV5-6 -
TGTGCCAGCAGTTACTCGGGGTCCTCCTACGAGCAGTACTTC CASSYSGSSYEQYF - TRBJ2-7 TRBV6-5 -
TGTGCCAGCAGCGACCCCGGACATCCGGGGGAGCAGTACTTC CASSDPGHPGEQYF - TRBJ2-7 TRBV5-8 -
TGTGCCAGCAGCTTTGGACAGGCTTCTGGGGCCAACGTCCTGACTTTC CASSFGQASGANVLTF - TRBJ2-6 TRBV7-2 TRBD1
TGTGCCAGCAGTGAATCCCAAGGCTCCCCCACCATATATTTT CASSESQGSPTIYF - TRBJ1-3 TRBV6-1 -
TGTGCCAGCAGCGCGATGACAGGGGACTATGGCTACACCTTC CASSAMTGDYGYTF - TRBJ1-2 TRBV9 TRBD1
TGTGCCAGCAGCTTGGGAGGTGGGGCAGGGAGGTACGGCTATGGCTACACCTTC CASSLGGGAGRYGYGYTF - TRBJ1-2 TRBV5-5 -
TGTGCCTGGGACGTCAGGGGGGGATCCTACGATGGCTACACCTTC CAWDVRGGSYDGYTF - TRBJ1-2 TRBV30 TRBD1
TGTGCCAGTAGTCCGACACAGGGTTTCAACGAGCAGTACTTC CASSPTQGFNEQYF - TRBJ2-7 TRBV19 -
TGTGCCTGGAGAAGGGGAGTGAAGGCTGAAGCTTTCTTT CAWRRGVKAEAFF - TRBJ1-1 TRBV30 -
TGTGCCACCACAATAGCGATGGCCTACAATGAGCAGTTCTTC CATTIAMAYNEQFF - TRBJ2-1 TRBV10-3 -
TGTGCCAGTGCAGGGGGCAGTCAGCCCCAGCATTTT CASAGGSQPQHF - TRBJ1-5 TRBV6-6 TRBD1
TGTGCCATCAGCCCCGGGGGGGGCATGAACACTGAAGCTTTCTTT CAISPGGGMNTEAFF - TRBJ1-1 TRBV10-3 -
TGTGCCAGCAGCGTAGAGGGACTGACCACTGAAGCTTTCTTT CASSVEGLTTEAFF once TRBJ1-1 TRBV7-2 -
TGCGCCAGCAAAACAGCCGTGGCTCAGCCCCAGCATTTT CASKTAVAQPQHF - TRBJ1-5 TRBV10-2 -
TGTGCCAGCAGTTACTCGATCGGAAACTATGGCTACACCTTC CASSYSIGNYGYTF - TRBJ1-2 TRBV6-5 -
TGTGCCAGCAGTTACTCGGTTCAGGGGGCGAATGGCTACACCTTC CASSYSVQGANGYTF - TRBJ1-2 TRBV6-5 TRBD1
TGTGCCAGCAGCTTAGGACAGGCAAGCACAGATACGCAGTATTTT CASSLGQASTDTQYF once TRBJ2-3 TRBV11-2 -
TGTGCCAGCAGTGTGGCGCCCAGGGTTGGGGCGGGGGATGGCTACACCTTC CASSVAPRVGAGDGYTF - TRBJ1-2 TRBV2 -
TGCGCCAGCAGTGAGAGTGGGACAGATACGCAGTATTTT CASSESGTDTQYF - TRBJ2-3 TRBV10-1 -
TGTGCCAGCAGTAAGGACGGCCGCCAAGAGACCCAGTACTTC CASSKDGRQETQYF - TRBJ2-5 TRBV2 -
TGTGCCAGCAGCCCATACCTTTATGAGGAGAGCACAGATACGCAGTATTTT CASSPYLYEESTDTQYF - TRBJ2-3 TRBV7-9 -
TGTGCCAGCAGTTTACTCCTTTACTATGGCTACACCTTC CASSLLLYYGYTF - TRBJ1-2 TRBV12-3/TRBV12-4 -
TGTGCCAGCGCGGGGACCGCCAAGCCCCAGCATTTT CASAGTAKPQHF few TRBJ1-5 TRBV6-5 -
TGTGCCTGGAGTGTATACTCGTCTGGGACCCAGTACTTC CAWSVYSSGTQYF - TRBJ2-5 TRBV30 -
TGTGCCAGTAGTTGGGGACAGATATACAATGAGCAGTTCTTC CASSWGQIYNEQFF - TRBJ2-1 TRBV19 TRBD1
TGTGCCAGTAGTATAGAGTCCCTCGCAGGGGGAAATGGCTACACCTTC CASSIESLAGGNGYTF once TRBJ1-2 TRBV19 TRBD1
TGTGCCAGCAGCTTAGAGCCCCTAGTCCTACAGGTCGCAAAAAGAGAAAAACTGTTTTTT CASSLEPLVLQVAKREKLFF - TRBJ1-4 TRBV7-6 -
TGTGCCAGCAGCTTGTCGGACAGTAGAAATTCACCCCTCCACTTT CASSLSDSRNSPLHF - TRBJ1-6 TRBV11-2 -
TGTGCCAGCAGCCGAGAAGGGCTAGCGGGGGTTTCTGTTGAGCAGTTCTTC CASSREGLAGVSVEQFF - TRBJ2-1 TRBV4-2 TRBD2
TGCGCCAGCAGTGAGCCGACCCTTACTAGCGGTGAGCAGTTCTTC CASSEPTLTSGEQFF - TRBJ2-1 TRBV10-2 TRBD2
TGTGCCAGCAGCTTAGCGCGAGGGGTAGGTTATGGCTACACCTTC CASSLARGVGYGYTF once TRBJ1-2 TRBV7-9 -
TGTGCCACCAGCAGAGATTGGGGAGAGCACAATGAGCAGTTCTTC CATSRDWGEHNEQFF once TRBJ2-1 TRBV15 -
TGTGCCAGCAGTCCAACCTTCATCCAAGAGACCCAGTACTTC CASSPTFIQETQYF - TRBJ2-5 TRBV6-2/TRBV6-3 -
TGTGCCAGCAGCCTGGGACTTACGACCTACAATGAGCAGTTCTTC CASSLGLTTYNEQFF - TRBJ2-1 TRBV7-3 -
TGTGCCAGCAGCCTACGGACAGGGGCCACAGATACGCAGTATTTT CASSLRTGATDTQYF - TRBJ2-3 TRBV3-1/TRBV3-2 TRBD1
TGTGCCAGCAGCCTTACGGTCCTTAGGTCCTACGAGCAGTACTTC CASSLTVLRSYEQYF few TRBJ2-7 TRBV7-9 -
TGTGCCAGCAGCTCGCGTGCGGATGAAAAACTGTTTTTT CASSSRADEKLFF - TRBJ1-4 TRBV7-2 -
TGTGCCAGCAGCTCGGACAGATCTAGCACAGATACGCAGTATTTT CASSSDRSSTDTQYF - TRBJ2-3 TRBV5-4 -
TGTGCCAGCAGTTTGCGGGGGAGGACTGAAGCTTTCTTT CASSLRGRTEAFF - TRBJ1-1 TRBV27 -
TGTGCCAGCAGCTTGAAGCGGGGTGACTACGAGCAGTACTTC CASSLKRGDYEQYF - TRBJ2-7 TRBV5-4 TRBD2
TGTGCCACCACGGTTTGGGGGGAAAAGAACACTGAAGCTTTCTTT CATTVWGEKNTEAFF once TRBJ1-1 TRBV15 -
TGCGCCAGCAGTGTAGCGGGGGGCCGTCGCTCCTACGAGCAGTACTTC CASSVAGGRRSYEQYF - TRBJ2-7 TRBV5-1 TRBD2
TGTGCCAGCAGTTCCGGACCGGGCAGGGGGACATACGAGCAGTACTTC CASSSGPGRGTYEQYF few TRBJ2-7 TRBV27 TRBD1
TGTGCCACCAGCAGGCCAGAGGGGCGGGTAAGCGGCTACACCTTC CATSRPEGRVSGYTF - TRBJ1-2 TRBV15 -
TGTGCCATCAGTGAGCTACTAGCGGGGGGGCCCGGTGAGCAGTTCTTC CAISELLAGGPGEQFF - TRBJ2-1 TRBV10-3 TRBD2
TGTGCCACGTGCCGGACGGGGGGTAGCACAGATACGCAGTATTTT CATCRTGGSTDTQYF once TRBJ2-3 TRBV7-2 TRBD2
TGTGCCAGCAGCTTCCAAGAGACCCAGTACTTC CASSFQETQYF - TRBJ2-5 TRBV7-2 -